The rows below give T cell receptor beta chains drawn from one sample of a study of blood T cell repertoires in COVID-19. The repertoire was sequenced with immunoSEQ multiplex PCR; TCRdb's copy has only in-frame clones and lacks some. The repertoire includes roughly 300,000 clones, around 86% of them detected once, and roughly 1.6% sits in the top ten. Sequencing was done on a sample of peripheral blood. The receptors come from a woman aged 40 to 49 who had recovered from COVID-19. Each CDR3 is given with its conserved first and last residue. A D gene is named only where the DNA matches it firmly. A row's size may be missing; if present it is once, few, many or a size class.

J: TRBJ2-1
V: TRBV6-5
size: -
D: -
CDR3: CASSYFRASYNEQFF
DNA: TGTGCCAGCAGTTACTTCAGGGCATCCTACAATGAGCAGTTCTTC

J: TRBJ2-2
V: TRBV6-4
size: -
D: -
CDR3: CASSEESANTGELFF
DNA: TGTGCCAGCAGTGAAGAGAGTGCGAACACCGGGGAGCTGTTTTTT

J: TRBJ2-6
V: TRBV30
size: once
D: -
CDR3: CAWDSSGANVLTF
DNA: TGTGCCTGGGACAGCTCTGGGGCCAACGTCCTGACTTTC

J: TRBJ1-3
V: TRBV14
size: few
D: -
CDR3: CASSHPGGKGNTIYF
DNA: TGTGCCAGCAGCCACCCCGGGGGAAAGGGGAACACCATATATTTT

J: TRBJ2-1
V: TRBV4-3
size: -
D: TRBD2
CDR3: CASSQDVLRGEWQFF
DNA: TGCGCCAGCAGCCAAGATGTCTTGCGGGGGGAATGGCAGTTCTTC

J: TRBJ1-1
V: TRBV19
size: -
D: -
CDR3: CASSTRGMNTEAFF
DNA: TGTGCCAGTAGTACTCGCGGGATGAACACTGAAGCTTTCTTT

J: TRBJ2-7
V: TRBV2
size: -
D: -
CDR3: CASSEQGIAYEQYF
DNA: TGTGCCAGCAGTGAGCAGGGAATCGCCTACGAGCAGTACTTC

J: TRBJ1-1
V: TRBV5-4
size: -
D: -
CDR3: CASSPQGGTEAFF
DNA: TGTGCCAGCAGCCCGCAGGGAGGCACTGAAGCTTTCTTT

J: TRBJ2-1
V: TRBV25-1
size: -
D: -
CDR3: CASSEYSGESWNEQFF
DNA: TGTGCCAGCAGTGAATATTCAGGGGAGAGTTGGAATGAGCAGTTCTTC

J: TRBJ2-2
V: TRBV9
size: -
D: TRBD1
CDR3: CASSVVAGQGISTGELFF
DNA: TGTGCCAGCAGCGTAGTCGCGGGACAGGGGATAAGCACCGGGGAGCTGTTTTTT

J: TRBJ2-7
V: TRBV6-5
size: many
D: TRBD1
CDR3: CASSDSSTGWNEQYF
DNA: TGTGCCAGCAGTGACTCCTCGACAGGGTGGAACGAGCAGTACTTC

J: TRBJ2-5
V: TRBV5-4
size: -
D: TRBD2
CDR3: CASSLASGSQETQYF
DNA: TGTGCCAGCAGCTTGGCTAGCGGGAGCCAAGAGACCCAGTACTTC

J: TRBJ1-2
V: TRBV19
size: -
D: -
CDR3: CASSFRAQVDYGYTF
DNA: TGTGCCAGTAGCTTCAGGGCTCAAGTGGACTATGGCTACACCTTC

J: TRBJ2-1
V: TRBV14
size: -
D: -
CDR3: CASSQVSGLLFANEQFF
DNA: TGTGCCAGCAGCCAAGTTTCGGGACTTCTTTTCGCCAATGAGCAGTTCTTC

J: TRBJ2-2
V: TRBV5-1
size: -
D: -
CDR3: CASSLGTSLTGELFF
DNA: TGCGCCAGCAGCTTAGGGACATCCTTGACCGGGGAGCTGTTTTTT

J: TRBJ1-4
V: TRBV27
size: once
D: TRBD1
CDR3: CASGVPGQGYLFF
DNA: TGTGCCAGCGGCGTCCCGGGACAGGGTTACCTGTTTTTT

J: TRBJ1-5
V: TRBV6-6
size: -
D: -
CDR3: CASRKETGLTIKPQHF
DNA: TGTGCCAGCCGAAAGGAGACAGGCCTTACAATCAAGCCCCAGCATTTT

J: TRBJ2-6
V: TRBV19
size: -
D: -
CDR3: CASSHGTAGANVLTF
DNA: TGTGCCAGTAGCCACGGGACTGCTGGGGCCAACGTCCTGACTTTC

J: TRBJ2-5
V: TRBV9
size: -
D: -
CDR3: CASSVAPTGVQETQYF
DNA: TGTGCCAGCAGCGTAGCCCCCACGGGGGTTCAAGAGACCCAGTACTTC

J: TRBJ2-5
V: TRBV3-1/TRBV3-2
size: -
D: TRBD2
CDR3: CASSQGSSSGEETQYF
DNA: TGTGCCAGCAGCCAAGGATCATCTAGCGGGGAAGAGACCCAGTACTTC

J: TRBJ2-1
V: TRBV11-3
size: -
D: -
CDR3: CASSPHGGFSSYNEQFF
DNA: TGTGCCAGCAGCCCCCACGGCGGGTTTAGCTCCTACAATGAGCAGTTCTTC

J: TRBJ2-1
V: TRBV11-3
size: -
D: -
CDR3: CASSPSSRREQFF
DNA: TGTGCCAGCAGCCCTAGCAGCCGGCGGGAGCAGTTCTTC

J: TRBJ1-1
V: TRBV19
size: -
D: TRBD1
CDR3: CASSRDRPPTEAFF
DNA: TGTGCCAGTAGCCGGGACAGGCCGCCCACTGAAGCTTTCTTT

J: TRBJ2-5
V: TRBV5-1
size: -
D: -
CDR3: CASSLNLGGTQYF
DNA: TGCGCCAGCAGCTTGAATCTAGGAGGGACCCAGTACTTC

J: TRBJ2-1
V: TRBV29-1
size: -
D: TRBD2
CDR3: CSVAPWGRGDEQFF
DNA: TGCAGCGTTGCCCCTTGGGGGCGGGGGGATGAGCAGTTCTTC

J: TRBJ1-5
V: TRBV19
size: -
D: -
CDR3: CASRGLGASSNQPQHF
DNA: TGTGCCAGCAGGGGTTTGGGGGCGTCATCCAATCAGCCCCAGCATTTT

J: TRBJ2-7
V: TRBV20-1
size: -
D: -
CDR3: CSASRQGYSGQYF
DNA: TGCAGTGCTAGTCGGCAGGGATATTCGGGGCAGTACTTC

J: TRBJ1-1
V: TRBV10-3
size: -
D: -
CDR3: CAISRLGTEAFF
DNA: TGTGCCATCAGCCGACTGGGCACTGAAGCTTTCTTT

J: TRBJ2-5
V: TRBV6-5
size: -
D: TRBD2
CDR3: CASSYALGGETQYF
DNA: TGTGCCAGCAGTTACGCTCTGGGGGGGGAGACCCAGTACTTC

J: TRBJ2-7
V: TRBV5-4
size: -
D: -
CDR3: CASSFDSRYEQYF
DNA: TGTGCCAGCAGCTTTGACTCGCGCTACGAGCAGTACTTC

J: TRBJ2-7
V: TRBV5-5
size: -
D: -
CDR3: CASSVLTGTLLTYEQYF
DNA: TGTGCCAGCAGCGTGTTAACCGGGACTCTGTTAACCTACGAGCAGTACTTC

J: TRBJ1-1
V: TRBV6-5
size: -
D: -
CDR3: CASSYSGASLNTEAFF
DNA: TGTGCCAGCAGTTACTCAGGGGCCTCCCTGAACACTGAAGCTTTCTTT

J: TRBJ1-5
V: TRBV19
size: -
D: -
CDR3: CASRGGNQPQHF
DNA: TGTGCCAGTAGAGGGGGTAATCAGCCCCAGCATTTT